The source of this T cell receptor (beta chain) is a study of cytomegalovirus exposure and HLA in healthy donors. Overall study findings and caveats: Usually a TCR sequence was rare, but some public TCRs were found in many donors. Investigators reported 164 TCR beta chains as tied to cytomegalovirus. Subsequent analysis showed first-cohort TCR clusters tending to co-occur in 95 to 150 validation repertoires. The classifier reportedly diagnosed cytomegalovirus status with high sensitivity and specificity.

About this clone: Its matching antigen is unknown.

Here immunoSEQ multiplex PCR was the method, and the copy in TCRdb shows in-frame clones only, minus some. The data show approximately 46,000 clones, roughly 93% seen once. The junction had 5 bases not matched to a gene; V was cut back by 4 bases and J by 0 bases. The CDR3 runs 15 residues. Germline CDR1 and CDR2: SQVTM and ANQGSEA. Sequenced sample: PBMCs. The chain uses TRBV29-1 and TRBJ2-7; 11 bases align to TRBD2. The sequence derives from a woman in her late teens or twenties in good health and CMV-seronegative. In nucleotides, the CDR3 is TGCAGCGTTGGAGGGACTAGCGGAAGCTCCTACGAGCAGTACTTC. Residues: CSVGGTSGSSYEQYF.